The 8 T cell receptor beta chains listed next were all sequenced from one sample in a study of T cell repertoires in cytomegalovirus infection. Which antigens these TCRs recognize remains unknown. TCRdb used MiXCR to reprocess the reads, holding one entry per CDR3 protein. Of 600,000 to 700,000 distinct CDR3 sequences listed, 33% are singletons. Sequenced material: cultured PBMCs, taken from culture after CMV antigen stimulation. The receptors were gathered from a human donor in good health (CMV status not recorded). Some clones in this sample may be carry-over from other donors' samples.

The chain uses TRBV18 and TRBJ1-2; no firm D call. CDR1 and CDR2 (germline): KGHSH, LQKENI. The length of the CDR3 is 14 residues. V was shortened by 0 bases and J by 4 bases, with 9 bases between the two germline ends. The CDR3 DNA reads as TGTGCCAGCTCACCACCGCGGTTGGGCTATGGCTACACCTTC. Protein product: CASSPPRLGYGYTF.

This clonotype was counted ten times or more. The chain links TRBV7-2 to TRBJ2-3, with TRBD2 as a possible D gene (6 bases). Germline V gene data show CDR1 as SGHTA and CDR2 as FQGNSA. This CDR3 has 13 amino acids. V shed 3 bases and J shed 5 bases, with 9 bases lying between them. The CDR3 DNA sequence: TGTGCCAGCAGCTTTAGCGGAGGAGATACGCAGTATTTT. It translates to CASSFSGGDTQYF.

This clonotype came up once. The gene calls are TRBV2 and TRBJ1-5; D is unresolved. V was shortened by 3 bases and J by 3 bases, with 12 bases between the two germline ends. CDR1 and CDR2 (germline): SNHLY, FYNNEI. The CDR3 contains 15 residues. The CDR3 here is CASSDKDLDNQPQHF. Here the CDR3 DNA reads TGTGCCAGCAGTGACAAGGACCTGGACAATCAGCCCCAGCATTTT.

The rearrangement joins TRBV20-1 to TRBJ1-2; TRBD1 might be the D (5 bases). V was cut by 0 bases and J by 4 bases, with 21 bases left in between. Germline V CDR1 and CDR2: DFQATT, SNEGSKA (reference sequence). The CDR3 sequence is 17 residues long. This chain's CDR3 is CSARDPGGQGSIYGYTF. The CDR3 DNA sequence: TGCAGTGCTAGAGATCCCGGAGGGCAGGGATCGATCTATGGCTACACCTTC.

The rearrangement links TRBV27 to TRBJ2-3; 11 nucleotides agree with TRBD2. This CDR3 is built from 16 residues. V was clipped by 7 bases and J by 4 bases; unmatched bases: 10. CDR1 is MNHEY and CDR2 is SMNVEV in the germline V gene (reference sequence). CDR3 amino acids: CASTRIAGGPPDTQYF. CDR3 coding DNA: TGTGCCAGCACAAGAATAGCGGGAGGGCCCCCAGATACGCAGTATTTT.

As to this clonotype: One end of the junction is discordant with germline, which a read error may explain. The CDR3 sequence is CASSQTSGSLCF. CDR3 coding DNA: TGCGCCAGCAGCCAGACATCGGGGTCGCTTTGCTTC. V usage is TRBV4-1 and J usage is TRBJ2-5; possible D gene TRBD2, 5 bases. The CDR3 spans 12 residues. Germline CDR1 is MGHRA and CDR2 is YSYEKL.

The rearrangement links TRBV4-1 to TRBJ2-1; 12 positions match TRBD2. Germline V lookup: CDR1 MGHRA, CDR2 YSYEKL. Trimming cost V 0 bases and J 8 bases; bases outside gene matches: 5. This CDR3 is 16 amino acids long. This chain's CDR3 is CASSQDKTSGSHEQFF. The CDR3 coding sequence is TGCGCCAGCAGCCAAGATAAGACTAGCGGGAGCCATGAGCAGTTCTTC.

The J gene is TRBJ1-4, the V gene TRBV7-9; 10 bases are shared with TRBD1. Germline lookup yields CDR1 SEHNR and CDR2 FQNEAQ (reference sequence). The junction had 10 bases not matched to a gene; V was cut back by 5 bases and J by 10 bases. The CDR3 contains 15 residues. CDR3 residues: CASSPRRDRGRKLFF. DNA for the CDR3: TGTGCCAGCAGCCCCCGCCGGGACAGGGGAAGAAAACTGTTTTTT.